This T cell receptor (beta chain) was captured in a study of shared clonotypes between healthy human individuals (TCRdb year 2020). Context from the whole study: The cohort comprised two women and three men aged 18 to 49 years. For each donor, CD4 naive and CD4 memory were each run on three plates, CD8 naive on two plates, and CD8 memory on one plate. Blood TCR repertoires of five healthy adults were deeply sequenced to estimate repertoire size and the extent of clonotype sharing between individuals. To increase sequencing depth and limit assay-specific biases, TCR repertoire library preparation and sequencing were carried out by different laboratories using diverse techniques. Per donor, leukapheresis produced somewhere between about 0.94 and 10 billion PBMCs. The paper as a whole reports these results and caveats: Higher generation probabilities were observed for clonotypes shared by all four sorted-subset donors than for non-shared clonotypes. The genetic and exposure-history diversity represented was limited by the small number of donors. Estimated clonotype richness was generally larger for naive than for memory subsets. Pairwise subsampling led to the expectation that sequencing depth would affect the degree of clonotype sharing among donors. When several donors were compared, the shared fraction of clonotypes was roughly 5% for naive CD4, about 4% for naive CD8, 2% to 2.5% for memory CD4, and around 0.4% for memory CD8. Sampling was limited to blood, and TCR repertoires in tissue likely differ from TCR repertoires in blood. Incomplete sequencing was indicated by rarefaction of sorted-subset datasets, despite the large sequencing depth.

In the germline V gene, CDR1 corresponds to MNHEY and CDR2 to SVGAGI. The junction carries 14 bases between V and J, which are trimmed by 8 bases and 3 bases respectively. The CDR3 starts with the cysteine, ends with the phenylalanine, and has 13 residues. Left in the record is the CDR3 DNA by itself, 39 bases read in frame from the first base. A remark on this clone: Which antigen it targets is not known. No per-base quality is available; no much larger clone lies one base away.

TCR CDR3 regions were amplified from genomic DNA by multiplex PCR using the deep immunoSEQ assay. Genomic DNA extracted from each cell subset was distributed evenly over all wells of several immunoSEQ 96-well plates, and each plate served as one replicate. For sorted subsets, each replicate PCR was loaded with approximately 190 ng genomic DNA, equivalent to 30,000 or so T cell genomes. The purified libraries were quantified using a Qubit 3.0 fluorometer, sized with a Bioanalyzer 2100, and then quantified again using the KAPA Library Quantification kit. A separate single-read 150-cycle Illumina NextSeq 550 flow cell was used to sequence each immunoSEQ 96-well plate. The paper's data handling went like this. The immunoSEQ output contained only junctional sequences without quality scores, so filtering could not match that applied to full-length reads. Sequences were annotated with PyIR, a Python wrapper for IgBLAST v1.9, and V/J genes and CDR3 were assigned using IMGT germline references. Any read was removed if the V/J assignment was weak (E-value above 1e-6), the CDR3 was missing, or the read contained stop codons, out-of-frame junctions, or ambiguous translated residues. A V3J clonotype was defined by an identical inferred V gene, J gene, and CDR3 amino acid sequence. Percentage overlap between repertoires was computed as shared unique clonotypes divided by the size of the smaller repertoire. Repertoire richness was assessed with RTK rarefaction, the Chao1 estimator, and Recon v2.1 estimates of unobserved clonotypes. Generation probabilities were computed with OLGA for all TCRbeta clonotypes obtained by the gDNA method from several donors. Here the immuneACCESS table is served through TCRdb, limited to in-frame sequences with V and J called. Missing clones are a known gap in these copies; in checked studies unresolved V genes cover under half, and the rest lacks a known reason. V, J and clone size were drawn from that table, and D and trimming were deduced from the DNA. This sample is represented by some 2 million clones; roughly 96% of them were singletons. The ten largest clones capture around 0.13% of the sample.

The donors were healthy, HIV-negative adults who had no recently reported acute infections or vaccinations. Only Caucasian adults living in Nashville, Tennessee, USA were represented among the donors. CD4+ T cells were enriched by magnetic negative selection; naive cells were then positively selected on CD45RA, and the negative fraction formed the memory subset. After blood collection by leukapheresis, PBMCs were isolated using Ficoll-Histopaque density gradient centrifugation and then cryopreserved in the vapor phase of liquid nitrogen. Analytical flow cytometry was used to check the purity and quantity of each magnetically sorted T cell population. Each sorted fraction had its genomic DNA isolated and then quantified by UV absorbance on a Nanodrop 2000c.

What was sequenced was naive CD4+ T cells sorted from blood. The sample's cell subset or site label, decoded: CD45RA+ positively selected. The sequence was collected from a man younger than 30 in good health. The rearrangement combines TRBV6-5 with TRBJ2-7, with no confidently assigned D gene. The CDR3 region has the sequence CASGNSAHYEQYF. The DNA sequence is TGTGCCAGCGGGAATAGTGCCCACTACGAGCAGTACTTC.